This entry lists 31 T cell receptor beta chains sequenced from one sample in a study of T cell responses to AZD1222 COVID-19 vaccine. Libraries were prepared by immunoSEQ multiplex PCR; TCRdb keeps only in-frame clonotypes and omits some of them. The top ten clones hold around 10% of a sample with roughly 65,000 clones, over 60% of them seen once. This sample comprised peripheral blood, obtained on day 0 of AZD1222 vaccination. The receptors shown here come from an adult in good health.

DNA for the CDR3: TGTGCCAGCAGCGCTTGGGGGGTGTGGGAGCAGTTCTTC. Residues: CASSAWGVWEQFF. This sequence joins TRBV7-2 and TRBJ2-1, with D tentatively TRBD2 (6 bases). Germline CDR1 reads SGHTA; CDR2 reads FQGNSA. The CDR3 contains 13 residues. Trimming took 5 bases from V and 10 from J, leaving 15 bases between them. The full variable domain, rest sourced from reference TRBV7-2 and TRBJ2-1, is GAGVSQSPSNKVTEKGKDVELRCDPISGHTALYWYRQSLGQGLEFLIYFQGNSAPDKSGLPSDRFSAERTGGSVSTLTIQRTQQEDSAVYLCASSAWGVWEQFFGPGTRLTVL.

This chain connects TRBV4-1 to TRBJ1-6, with D possibly matching TRBD1 (5 bases). Germline assignment: CDR1 MGHRA and CDR2 YSYEKL. Trimming took off 0 bases at V and 5 bases at J, with 8 bases between the two ends. The CDR3 totals 15 residues. The CDR3 region is CASSQEAGNNSPLHF. Here the CDR3 DNA reads TGCGCCAGCAGCCAAGAGGCAGGGAATAATTCACCCCTCCACTTT.

This chain joins TRBV6-5 and TRBJ1-1; the match to TRBD1 covers 7 bases. Germline V gene lookup returns CDR1 MNHEY and CDR2 SVGAGI. The V and J ends lost 10 bases and 6 bases, in that order; junction bases with no gene match: 14. The CDR3 is 14 residues long. The CDR3 DNA reads TGTGCCAACCACAGACAGGGTGAAGTCGCTGAAGCTTTCTTT. Amino acids: CANHRQGEVAEAFF.

The J gene is TRBJ1-6, the V gene TRBV3-1 (or the pseudogene TRBV3-2); the D is unclear. This CDR3 spans 16 amino acids. Germline V gene data show CDR1 as LGHDT and CDR2 as YNNKEL (reference sequence). The germline V and J ends were trimmed by 4 bases and 9 bases, with 19 bases remaining between them. In nucleotides, the CDR3 is TGTGCCAGCAGCCGCCTAGGCGGAACCGCTCGTTCACCCCTCCACTTT. It encodes CASSRLGGTARSPLHF.

The chain uses TRBV19 and TRBJ1-2; 8 nucleotides line up with TRBD1. Germline loops: CDR1 LNHDA, CDR2 SQIVND (reference sequence). CDR3 size: 15 residues. V was pared by 3 bases and J by 4 bases, with 7 bases of the junction left unmatched. Here the CDR3 DNA reads TGTGCCAGTAGTATGCTGGACAGGGACCTCTATGGCTACACCTTC. Its protein product is CASSMLDRDLYGYTF. The full variable domain, with the rest looked up from reference TRBV19 and TRBJ1-2, is DGGITQSPKYLFRKEGQNVTLSCEQNLNHDAMYWYRQDPGQGLRLIYYSQIVNDFQKGDIAEGYSVSREKKESFPLTVTSAQKNPTAFYLCASSMLDRDLYGYTFGSGTRLTVV.

The chain is built from TRBV4-2 and TRBJ2-3; possible D gene TRBD2, 5 bases. CDR3 length: 11 residues. The V end was cut by 5 bases, the J end by 11 bases, with 11 bases between. CDR1 is LGHNA, CDR2 YNFKEQ, per germline. This chain's CDR3 is CASSKDSLQYF. The CDR3, as DNA: TGTGCCAGCAGCAAGGACTCCTTGCAGTATTTT.

V is TRBV27 and J is TRBJ2-4, with D maybe TRBD1 (6 bases). Trimming took off 3 bases at V and 7 bases at J, with 10 bases between the two ends. Per germline, CDR1 MNHEY and CDR2 SMNVEV (reference sequence). The CDR3 runs to 13 residues. This CDR3 is CASSLIGQNIQYF. The CDR3, as DNA: TGTGCCAGCAGTTTGATCGGACAGAACATTCAGTACTTC.

The chain links TRBV27 to TRBJ1-4, with 9 bases that match TRBD1. The V and J ends lost 3 bases and 8 bases, in that order; junction bases with no gene match: 7. There are 15 residues in the CDR3. Germline CDR1 and CDR2: MNHEY and SMNVEV (reference sequence). The CDR3 coding sequence is TGTGCCAGCAGTTTTACAGGGGGCGGGTGGGAAAAACTGTTTTTT. Translating it yields CASSFTGGGWEKLFF.

The chain joins TRBV5-3 to TRBJ2-5; 12 bases line up with TRBD1. TRBV5-3 is assigned to the ORF class and has an uncertain function. V lost 5 bases to trimming and J lost 5 bases; unmatched junction nucleotides: 10. This CDR3 is built from 16 residues. The CDR3 spells CARRHVGDRGRETQYF. The CDR3 region has the DNA TGTGCCAGAAGACACGTTGGGGACAGGGGGCGGGAGACCCAGTACTTC.

V usage is TRBV28 and J usage is TRBJ1-1, with D maybe TRBD1 (5 bases). In germline, CDR1 is MDHEN, CDR2 SYDVKM. The CDR3 consists of 13 residues. With 6 bases removed from V and 10 bases from J, the gap between germline ends came to 18 bases. CDR3: CASREMGRTPAFF. Here the CDR3 DNA reads TGTGCCAGCAGGGAGATGGGACGCACACCAGCTTTCTTT.

V is TRBV20-1 and J is TRBJ1-4; D is ambiguous. The CDR3 is made up of 11 amino acids. Germline V gene lookup returns CDR1 DFQATT and CDR2 SNEGSKA (reference sequence). The DNA for the CDR3 is TGCGCTCTATCATTACGTGAAAAACTGTTTTTT. Amino acid sequence: CALSLREKLFF.

The genes are TRBV19 and TRBJ1-2, with 7 nucleotides matching TRBD1. Germline values: CDR1 LNHDA, CDR2 SQIVND (reference sequence). V shed 9 bases, J shed 5 bases, and the junction held 9 bases outside the gene matches. The CDR3 consists of 13 residues. The CDR3 loop reads CASGYGTAYGYTF. CDR3 DNA: TGTGCCAGCGGTTATGGGACAGCGTATGGCTACACCTTC.

The chain joins TRBV6-5 to TRBJ1-4, with D uncertain. V was clipped by 8 bases and J by 0 bases, with 13 bases between them. The CDR3 length is 15 residues. Germline V gene sequence: CDR1 MNHEY, CDR2 SVGAGI. CDR3 protein: CASHPRTATNEKLFF. The CDR3 coding sequence is TGTGCCAGCCACCCCCGGACTGCAACTAATGAAAAACTGTTTTTT.

This clone was detected once. The chain carries TRBV3-1 (or the pseudogene TRBV3-2) and TRBJ1-3; D remains unclear. This CDR3 region has 12 residues. Germline V lookup: CDR1 LGHDT, CDR2 YNNKEL (reference sequence). V was cut by 6 bases and J by 2 bases, with 5 bases left in between. The CDR3 bases are TGTGCCAGCAGAGACACTGGAAACACCATATATTTT. Its translation is CASRDTGNTIYF.

V gene TRBV28 combines with J gene TRBJ1-1; D is uncertain. The germline V gene encodes CDR1 MDHEN and CDR2 SYDVKM. V gave up 4 bases and J gave up 8 bases, with 14 bases separating them. The CDR3 sequence is 13 residues long. In DNA, the CDR3 is TGTGCCAGCAGTTCTCCGGGTCGGAGAGAAGCTTTCTTT. Its translation is CASSSPGRREAFF.

V and J are TRBV9 and TRBJ1-6; D possibly corresponds to TRBD1 (6 bases). This CDR3 contains 13 residues. Germline CDR1 is SGDLS and CDR2 is YYNGEE. V was clipped by 4 bases and J by 9 bases, with 11 bases between them. CDR3 amino acids: CASSKGRGSPLHF. DNA of the CDR3: TGTGCCAGCAGCAAAGGCAGGGGTTCACCCCTCCACTTT.

The CDR3, as DNA: TGTGCCAGAAGCTTAGTTTGGCCGCAAGAGACCCAGTACTTC. This translates into CARSLVWPQETQYF. The chain is built from TRBV7-5 and TRBJ2-5; the table's D call of TRBD1 was not tested on the DNA. TRBV7-5 is flagged as a pseudogene. The CDR3 runs 14 residues.

CDR3 bases: TGTGCCAGCAGCCGTTTTTCCGCTAATGAAAAACTGTTTTTT. This gives the protein CASSRFSANEKLFF. The chain couples TRBV27 to TRBJ1-4; D remains unclear. Germline values: CDR1 MNHEY, CDR2 SMNVEV (reference sequence). The CDR3 covers 14 residues. V was trimmed by 6 bases and J by 3 bases, leaving 11 bases between them.

The chain has TRBV11-2 and TRBJ1-1, with D unresolved. The CDR3 covers 13 residues. Trimming removed 6 bases from V and 1 base from J, with 9 bases in between. Germline CDR1 reads SGHAT; CDR2 reads FQNNGV. CDR3 sequence (DNA): TGTGCCAGCAGGCGACCGCCGAACACTGAAGCTTTCTTT. This sequence encodes CASRRPPNTEAFF.

This clone was recorded once. This rearrangement joins TRBV12-3 or TRBV12-4 to TRBJ1-5, with D hard to call. V lost 4 bases, J lost 7 bases, and 8 bases lay in between. The length of the CDR3 is 12 residues. The CDR3 sequence is CASSSGLQPQHF. The DNA for the CDR3 is TGTGCCAGCAGTTCCGGGCTCCAGCCCCAGCATTTT.

This clone was picked up a small number of times. The V gene is TRBV19, the J gene TRBJ1-5, with TRBD1 identical over 7 bases. CDR3 length: 13 residues. V dropped 5 bases and J dropped 5; count of bases not matched to a gene: 3. Germline CDR1 and CDR2: LNHDA and SQIVND (reference sequence). The CDR3 loop reads CASSDRVHQPQHF. CDR3 DNA sequence: TGTGCCAGTAGTGACAGGGTTCATCAGCCCCAGCATTTT.

V and J are TRBV9 and TRBJ2-3; no definite D call. Trimming removed 3 bases at V and 4 bases at J, with 9 bases between. The germline V gene encodes CDR1 SGDLS and CDR2 YYNGEE. This CDR3 has 13 amino acids. CDR3 region: CASSGIGSDTQYF. Here the CDR3 DNA reads TGTGCCAGCAGCGGCATTGGGTCAGATACGCAGTATTTT.

In regard to this clone: At one end, the junction sequence differs from germline, possibly due to a read error. This sequence joins TRBV5-5 and TRBJ2-3; 7 bases are a match to TRBD2. Germline V lookup: CDR1 SGHKS, CDR2 YYEKEE (reference sequence). The CDR3 is 18 residues long. The CDR3 nucleotides are TGTGCCAGCAGGACTGGAGCGGGGAGAAAATTTAGCACATATACGCAGTATTTT. Amino acid sequence: CASRTGAGRKFSTYTQYF.

Here the CDR3 reads CASSPGMGGANVLTF. The CDR3 DNA is TGTGCCAGCTCACCAGGTATGGGAGGGGCCAACGTCCTGACTTTC. V and J are TRBV18 and TRBJ2-6; D is undetermined. The CDR3 contains 15 residues. Germline-derived CDR1 and CDR2 are KGHSH and LQKENI. The V end was cut by 2 bases, the J end by 4 bases, with 9 bases between.

V is TRBV5-1 and J is TRBJ2-3, with a possible D match to TRBD1 (6 bases). The CDR3 has 16 residues. Germline V CDR1 and CDR2: SGHRS, YFSETQ. V was shortened by 4 bases and J by 5 bases, with 20 bases between the two germline ends. The CDR3 spells CASSPQGPRVGDTQYF. The CDR3 DNA reads TGCGCCAGCAGCCCCCAGGGGCCTCGAGTGGGAGATACGCAGTATTTT.

Only a few counts were recorded for this clone. The chain links TRBV6-1 to TRBJ2-5, with 11 bases identical to TRBD2. The ends lost 2 bases at V and 7 bases at J; junction bases unmatched: 9. Germline assignment: CDR1 MNHNS and CDR2 SASEGT. The CDR3 length is 16 residues. In nucleotides, the CDR3 is TGTGCCAGCAGTGAAAGGACTAGCGGGTCTAGAGGGACCCAGTACTTC. Translated: CASSERTSGSRGTQYF.

This clone has only one observation. This CDR3 is CASIHRRNQPQHF. CDR3 DNA sequence: TGTGCCAGCATACACCGGCGAAATCAGCCCCAGCATTTT. This chain joins TRBV28 and TRBJ1-5; D call uncertain. V was shortened by 7 bases and J by 4 bases, with 11 bases between the two germline ends. The CDR3 consists of 13 residues. Germline lookup yields CDR1 MDHEN and CDR2 SYDVKM.

The chain combines TRBV12-5 with TRBJ1-5; D is possibly TRBD1 (6 bases). Germline-derived CDR1 and CDR2 are LGHNT and FRNRAP. The CDR3 is made up of 16 amino acids. V was trimmed by 0 bases and J by 2 bases, leaving 11 bases between them. CDR3 nucleotide sequence: TGTGCTAGTGGTTTGGTATCAGGGGATGGCAATCAGCCCCAGCATTTT. Its protein is CASGLVSGDGNQPQHF.

V is TRBV19 and J is TRBJ2-7; a weak D match, TRBD2 (7 bases). The CDR3 contains 14 residues. Trimming left V 1 base short and J 3 bases short, with 10 bases between. CDR1 is LNHDA, CDR2 SQIVND, per germline (reference sequence). CDR3 amino acids: CASSIAGGRYEQYF. The CDR3 DNA sequence: TGTGCCAGTAGTATAGCGGGGGGCCGCTACGAGCAGTACTTC. Using reference TRBV19 and TRBJ2-7 for the parts outside the CDR3, the full variable domain is DGGITQSPKYLFRKEGQNVTLSCEQNLNHDAMYWYRQDPGQGLRLIYYSQIVNDFQKGDIAEGYSVSREKKESFPLTVTSAQKNPTAFYLCASSIAGGRYEQYFGPGTRLTVT.

The V call is TRBV14, the J call TRBJ2-1; tentative D call: TRBD2 (6 bases). Germline loops: CDR1 SGHDN, CDR2 FVKESK. V was pared by 4 bases and J by 0 bases, with 13 bases between. The CDR3 is 16 amino acids. CDR3 in amino acids: CASSPRDLYSYNEQFF. The CDR3 nucleotides read TGTGCCAGCAGCCCGCGGGACCTATACTCCTACAATGAGCAGTTCTTC.

The genes are TRBV25-1 and TRBJ1-3, with 7 bases fitting TRBD1. Germline V lookup: CDR1 MGHDK, CDR2 SYGVNS. The trim removed 8 bases at V and 4 bases at J, leaving 2 bases unmatched. The CDR3 totals 12 residues. The CDR3 nucleotides read TGTGCCAGCGCAGGGGGAGGAAACACCATATATTTT. Translating gives CASAGGGNTIYF.